The T cell receptor beta chain under discussion was sequenced for a study of spatial heterogeneity in lung cancer. Study-level information: Detected sequences consistently included more beta-chain ones than alpha-chain ones. Raw reads contained each unique TCR and UMI combination more than ten times on average.

MiXCR, run by TCRdb on the 5' RACE reads, gives a single entry per CDR3 protein. The repertoire holds about 23,000 distinct CDR3 sequences, with over 3% as singletons. Time point: sample taken at primary tumor resection. Frozen PBMC, nontumor lung or tumor provided whole RNA, which was sequenced unsorted. 72 TRACERx patients with early, untreated non-small cell lung cancer donated samples. Ten or more counts support this clonotype. This TCR came from a female donor with early-stage non-small cell lung cancer. Sample: PBMCs, taken at surgery.

The CDR3 sequence: CSASRGYSYNEQFF. CDR3 nucleotide sequence: TGCAGTGCTAGCAGGGGGTACTCCTACAATGAGCAGTTCTTC. The J gene is TRBJ2-1, the V gene TRBV20-1; 7 bases fit TRBD1. Germline assignment: CDR1 DFQATT and CDR2 SNEGSKA (reference sequence). V was clipped by 3 bases and J by 0 bases; unmatched bases: 2. The CDR3 has 14 amino acids.